These 13 T cell receptor beta chains share one sample of origin, sequenced in a study of T cell responses to AZD1222 COVID-19 vaccine. TCRdb's copy holds only in-frame clones and misses some; the assay was immunoSEQ multiplex PCR. The data contain roughly 170,000 clones, just over 85% of them singletons. The source material was peripheral blood, sampled on day 0 of AZD1222 vaccination. The source of these receptors is an adult in good health.

This clone came up once. The chain links TRBV6-6 to TRBJ1-2; D uncertain. V lost 7 bases, J lost 1 base, and 10 bases lay in between. CDR1 is MNHNY and CDR2 is SVGAGI in the germline V gene (reference sequence). The CDR3 consists of 13 residues. CDR3 nucleotide sequence: TGTGCCAGCAACCCCGGATTTAACTATGGCTACACCTTC. Its translation: CASNPGFNYGYTF.

The genes are TRBV18 and TRBJ1-2; possible D gene TRBD1, 6 bases. The germline V gene has CDR1 KGHSH and CDR2 LQKENI. Trimming removed 1 base at V and 5 bases at J, with 14 bases between. The CDR3 runs 15 residues. This CDR3 reads CASSPLPQGIYGYTF. CDR3 in DNA: TGTGCCAGCTCACCACTTCCTCAGGGGATTTATGGCTACACCTTC.

This CDR3 reads CASSLDSPSSYNEQFF. DNA of the CDR3: TGTGCCAGCAGTTTAGATTCACCGAGCTCCTACAATGAGCAGTTCTTC. The chain couples TRBV27 to TRBJ2-1; D is unresolved. V gave up 2 bases and J gave up 0 bases, with 11 bases separating them. The CDR3 totals 16 residues. The V gene's germline CDR1 is MNHEY and CDR2 SMNVEV (reference sequence).

This chain links TRBV5-6 with TRBJ2-1; no clear D. The CDR3 runs to 12 residues. Germline V gene data show CDR1 as SGHDT and CDR2 as YYEEEE. V was cut by 4 bases and J by 6 bases, with 8 bases left in between. For the CDR3, the DNA is TGTGCCAGCAGCCTAGACGGCAATGAGCAGTTCTTC. As protein: CASSLDGNEQFF.

The chain is built from TRBV30 and TRBJ1-2; D is possibly TRBD1 (6 bases). The germline V gene encodes CDR1 GTSNPN and CDR2 SVGIG (reference sequence). The CDR3 has 13 amino acids. Trimming removed 0 bases from V and 6 bases from J, with 11 bases in between. CDR3 amino acids: CAWSVRGTHGYTF. In DNA form, the CDR3 reads TGTGCCTGGAGTGTAAGGGGGACTCATGGCTACACCTTC.

The chain couples TRBV5-5 to TRBJ2-7; the match to TRBD1 covers 7 bases. With V trimmed by 2 bases and J by 5 bases, 4 bases remained unmatched. The CDR3 runs 13 residues. CDR1 is SGHKS and CDR2 is YYEKEE in the germline V gene (reference sequence). Here the CDR3 reads CASSLTGDNEQYF. In DNA, the CDR3 is TGTGCCAGCAGCTTAACAGGGGACAACGAGCAGTACTTC.

The J gene is TRBJ2-7, the V gene TRBV11-3, with 7 bases matching TRBD2. The CDR3 extends over 14 amino acids. Germline assignment: CDR1 SGHNT and CDR2 YENEEA. The V gene end was trimmed by 1 base and the J gene end by 3 bases; junction bases not matched to a gene: 3. In DNA form, the CDR3 reads TGTGCCAGCAGCTTAGCCCCTAGCGGCTACGAGCAGTACTTC. Protein product: CASSLAPSGYEQYF.

The CDR3 spells CAWSGRGQGVNSPLHF. DNA for the CDR3: TGTGCCTGGAGTGGGCGGGGGCAGGGGGTCAATTCACCCCTCCACTTT. The chain combines TRBV30 with TRBJ1-6, with 7 bases matching TRBD1. CDR1 is GTSNPN, CDR2 SVGIG, per germline (reference sequence). V shed 1 base and J 7 bases; nucleotides not matched to a gene: 10. The CDR3 loop spans 16 amino acids.

The genes are TRBV6-5 and TRBJ2-6; possibly TRBD1 for D (5 bases). The CDR3 is 16 amino acids. Germline V gene sequence: CDR1 MNHEY, CDR2 SVGAGI. V was trimmed by 2 bases and J by 0 bases, leaving 8 bases between them. The CDR3 region is CASSYIGDSGANVLTF. The DNA of the CDR3 is TGTGCCAGCAGTTACATAGGGGACTCTGGGGCCAACGTCCTGACTTTC.

This clone showed up just a few times. V gene TRBV7-6 combines with J gene TRBJ1-3; no clear D gene. V gave up 5 bases and J gave up 0 bases, with 11 bases separating them. This CDR3 region has 15 residues. Germline V lookup: CDR1 SGHVS, CDR2 FNYEAQ. CDR3 sequence (DNA): TGTGCCAGCAGCCCCCGTCATTACTCTGGAAACACCATATATTTT. Translating gives CASSPRHYSGNTIYF.

The V and J genes are TRBV4-3 and TRBJ1-6; D is perhaps TRBD1 (5 bases). The CDR3 length is 18 residues. Trimming stripped 1 base from V and 6 bases from J, with 19 bases between. CDR1 LGHNA and CDR2 YSLEER come from the germline V gene. CDR3 coding DNA: TGCGCCAGCAGCCAAGCGGGGTTGGGGGGGACGTCTAATTCACCCCTCCACTTT. This gives the protein CASSQAGLGGTSNSPLHF.

The rearrangement joins TRBV27 to TRBJ2-7, with D perhaps TRBD1 (6 bases). Germline assignment: CDR1 MNHEY and CDR2 SMNVEV (reference sequence). The CDR3 contains 15 residues. Between the trimmed V and J ends, which lost 5 bases and 0 bases, there was a span of 14 bases. The CDR3 DNA is TGTGCCAGCAGTACCCCGACAGGAACCTCCTACGAGCAGTACTTC. Translated: CASSTPTGTSYEQYF.

V usage is TRBV7-3 and J usage is TRBJ2-1, with a tentative D call TRBD2 (7 bases). From germline, CDR1 is SGHTA and CDR2 FQGTGA. Deletions cut 4 bases from V and 6 bases from J, with 16 bases between. The CDR3 is 15 residues long. The CDR3 here is CASSSAGGPGNEQFF. In DNA, the CDR3 is TGTGCCAGCAGCTCCGCCGGGGGGCCGGGCAATGAGCAGTTCTTC. Full variable domain (rest looked up from reference TRBV7-3 and TRBJ2-1): GAGVSQTPSNKVTEKGKYVELRCDPISGHTALYWYRQSLGQGPEFLIYFQGTGAADDSGLPNDRFFAVRPEGSVSTLKIQRTERGDSAVYLCASSSAGGPGNEQFFGPGTRLTVL.